This T cell receptor (beta chain) derives from a study of beta chain features in type 1 diabetes. Overall study results and limits: Reads derived from cDNA could over-represent cells showing high TCR expression.

All sorted populations exceeded 98% purity. Investigators reverse transcribed all isolated RNA, so they sequenced expressed TCRB transcripts. The assay was immunoSEQ multiplex PCR, and TCRdb's table has in-frame clones only and misses some. The sample has about 320,000 clones; 14% are singletons. The CDR3 has 13 amino acids. CDR1 and CDR2 from the germline V gene are LGHNA and YNFKEQ. V shed 4 bases and J shed 6 bases, with 10 bases lying between them. A word on this clone: The antigen is not known.

The rearrangement links TRBV4-2 to TRBJ2-1; D not certain. Sequenced sample: central memory CD4+ T cells from blood. The receptor was derived from a man under 40 in good health. DNA for the CDR3: TGTGCCAGCAGCCCCTCCGTGGGCAATGAGCAGTTCTTC. This translates into CASSPSVGNEQFF.